Below are 7 T cell receptor beta chains sequenced from a single sample in a study of CD8 T cells in ankylosing spondylitis. For these TCRs, the target antigens are not known. MiXCR, run by TCRdb on the 5' RACE reads, gives a single entry per CDR3 protein. The table records under 850,000 distinct CDR3 sequences, roughly 19% of them present only once. General study results and limits: Made up of fewer than ten highly homologous variants, a TCR beta motif appeared characteristic of ankylosing spondylitis blood.

The specimen sequenced was blood, either unsorted or a sorted T cell fraction (not recorded which). The receptors were sampled from a male donor with ankylosing spondylitis.

J is TRBJ2-7 and V is TRBV12-3 or TRBV12-4, with D unresolved. With 1 base removed from V and 1 base from J, the gap between germline ends came to 14 bases. The CDR3 has 16 amino acids. CDR3 coding DNA: TGTGCCAGCAGTTTAGGGCATGTAGGCCAGTCCTACGAGCAGTACTTC. Its translation: CASSLGHVGQSYEQYF.

The chain carries TRBV11-1 and TRBJ2-7; a possible D gene is TRBD1 (6 bases). V lost 1 base and J lost 7, with 17 bases in between. CDR1 and CDR2 (germline): SGHAT, FQDESV (reference sequence). The CDR3 runs 15 residues. CDR3 sequence (DNA): TGTGCCAGCAGCTTAGACTCAGGGGAGTCTCGGGAGCAGTACTTC. It is translated as CASSLDSGESREQYF.

This clonotype occurred many times. V usage is TRBV12-3 or TRBV12-4 and J usage is TRBJ2-7, with 7 bases lining up with TRBD2. The J segment lost 6 bases and the V segment lost 4 bases, leaving 0 bases of the junction unmatched. CDR3 length equals 11 residues. CDR3 protein: CASSWGGEQYF. The DNA of the CDR3 is TGTGCCAGCAGTTGGGGGGGCGAGCAGTACTTC.

The J gene is TRBJ2-3, the V gene TRBV12-3 or TRBV12-4, with TRBD2 matching 14 bases. The V segment lost 6 bases and the J segment 1 base; nucleotides outside the gene matches: 15. This CDR3 region has 20 residues. As DNA, the CDR3 is TGTGCCAGCAGGCGGACCGGGACTAGCGGGAGAGGGCTCGGCACAGATACGCAGTATTTT. Protein sequence: CASRRTGTSGRGLGTDTQYF.

Only a few counts were recorded for this clonotype. The rearrangement uses TRBV20-1 and TRBJ1-6; perhaps TRBD1 as D (5 bases). The CDR3 consists of 15 residues. Looked up from germline, CDR1 is DFQATT and CDR2 is SNEGSKA (reference sequence). V was pared by 6 bases and J by 9 bases, with 21 bases between. The CDR3 here is CSALGPESLFSPLHF. The CDR3 region has the DNA TGCAGTGCCCTGGGACCCGAGTCCCTCTTTTCACCCCTCCACTTT.

The rearrangement joins TRBV28 to TRBJ2-5; the match to TRBD2 covers 12 bases. The CDR3 runs 16 residues. With V trimmed by 6 bases and J by 5 bases, 10 bases remained unmatched. Germline assignment: CDR1 MDHEN and CDR2 SYDVKM. CDR3 sequence reads: CASSRASGRAGETQYF. The CDR3 DNA follows: TGTGCCAGCAGCCGAGCTAGCGGGAGGGCCGGTGAGACCCAGTACTTC.

There are a few counts of this clonotype. CDR3 nucleotide sequence: TGCAGCGTCCTTTACGGGGCCTACGAGCAGTACTTC. The encoded protein is CSVLYGAYEQYF. The J gene is TRBJ2-7, the V gene TRBV29-1; a possible D gene is TRBD2 (5 bases). Trimming left V 6 bases short and J 2 bases short, with 11 bases between. Germline values: CDR1 SQVTM, CDR2 ANQGSEA. CDR3 size: 12 residues.